This T cell receptor (beta chain) was captured in a study of blood T cells in healthy people across ages. The use of a sample-barcoded 5' primer and a J-beta primer mix characterized a second PCR of about 7 to 12 cycles. TCRdb redid the calling of the 5' RACE reads with MiXCR, one entry per CDR3 protein. Among approximately 800,000 distinct CDR3 sequences listed, more than 50% were seen once. This CDR3 is 16 amino acids long. Germline V gene data show CDR1 as DFQATT and CDR2 as SNEGSKA (reference sequence). Trimming took off 5 bases at V and 3 bases at J, with 22 bases between the two ends. V gene TRBV20-1 combines with J gene TRBJ1-1; D might be TRBD1 (6 bases). This sequence was found in a middle-aged man in good health. Sequenced: blood. The DNA for the CDR3 is TGCAGTGCTCCCCAGGATACAGGGCCGTACGACACTGAAGCTTTCTTT. Translated, it gives CSAPQDTGPYDTEAFF.